The rows below give T cell receptor beta chains drawn from one sample of a study of cytomegalovirus exposure and HLA in healthy donors. Method: immunoSEQ multiplex PCR; TCRdb's copy keeps in-frame clones and lacks some. The data contain over 250,000 clones, 86% of them singletons. Sequencing was done on a sample of PBMCs. The receptor source for this set is a man aged 40-50 years in good health and CMV-seropositive. The CDR3 runs from the conserved cysteine through the conserved F or W. D genes are given only for firm matches. Where a row states a size, it is once, few, many or the class of an expanded clone; other rows omit it.

clone_size	j_call	d_call	cdr3_length	v_call	cdr3_aa	cdr3_nt
-	TRBJ2-5	-	16	TRBV7-9	CASSLAVGQKQETQYF	TGTGCCAGCAGCTTAGCGGTGGGGCAGAAACAAGAGACCCAGTACTTC
once	TRBJ2-3	-	15	TRBV2	CASSGAPEGADTQYF	TGTGCCAGCAGTGGGGCTCCCGAAGGGGCAGATACGCAGTATTTT
once	TRBJ2-3	-	14	TRBV6-6	CASSQTNREDTQYF	TGTGCCAGCAGCCAAACGAACAGGGAAGATACGCAGTATTTT
-	TRBJ1-4	-	16	TRBV6-6	CASSYSKAGWWEKLFF	TGTGCCAGCAGTTACTCGAAAGCAGGGTGGTGGGAAAAACTGTTTTTT
-	TRBJ2-1	-	14	TRBV10-3	CAISESSGGNEQFF	TGTGCCATCAGTGAGAGTTCCGGGGGTAATGAGCAGTTCTTC
-	TRBJ1-3	-	13	TRBV27	CASSPSLGNTIYF	TGTGCCAGCAGTCCCTCCCTTGGAAACACCATATATTTT
-	TRBJ2-7	TRBD1	14	TRBV14	CASRRTGALGEQYF	TGTGCCAGCAGAAGGACAGGGGCTCTGGGCGAGCAGTACTTC
-	TRBJ2-7	TRBD2	13	TRBV6-5	CASSYREGPEQYF	TGTGCCAGCAGTTACAGGGAGGGCCCAGAGCAGTACTTC
-	TRBJ2-3	TRBD2	18	TRBV7-9	CSSSPGLAAAFTTDTQYF	TGTTCCAGCAGCCCGGGACTAGCGGCCGCCTTTACCACAGATACGCAGTATTTT
-	TRBJ2-7	TRBD1	14	TRBV7-9	CSSSNRDRAYEQYF	TGTTCCAGCAGCAACCGGGACAGAGCCTACGAGCAGTACTTC
-	TRBJ1-5	TRBD1	14	TRBV2	CASSEFRGFQPQHF	TGTGCCAGCAGTGAATTCAGGGGGTTTCAGCCCCAGCATTTT
-	TRBJ1-1	-	15	TRBV25-1	CASSEWDTTDTEAFF	TGTGCCAGCAGTGAATGGGACACGACGGACACTGAAGCTTTCTTT
-	TRBJ2-1	-	17	TRBV19	CASSISTVVPSYNEQFF	TGTGCCAGTAGTATAAGTACGGTTGTACCCTCCTACAATGAGCAGTTCTTC
-	TRBJ1-5	-	15	TRBV28	CASSFRQGGNQPQHF	TGTGCCAGCAGTTTCCGGCAGGGAGGTAATCAGCCCCAGCATTTT
-	TRBJ2-1	-	13	TRBV29-1	CSVGLGSPYEQFF	TGCAGCGTTGGCCTTGGGAGTCCCTATGAGCAGTTCTTC
-	TRBJ2-7	TRBD2	16	TRBV10-3	CAISATSGSAVDEQYF	TGTGCCATCAGTGCGACTAGCGGGAGCGCGGTAGACGAGCAGTACTTC
-	TRBJ2-5	TRBD2	16	TRBV7-9	CASSSLAGGSQETQYF	TGTGCCAGCAGCTCGCTAGCGGGAGGCTCTCAAGAGACCCAGTACTTC
-	TRBJ2-1	-	16	TRBV11-3	CASSLGEATLGNEQFF	TGTGCCAGCAGCTTAGGAGAGGCTACCCTCGGGAATGAGCAGTTCTTC
few	TRBJ1-1	-	14	TRBV25-1	CASSVRAVPAEAFF	TGTGCCAGCAGTGTGAGAGCGGTACCCGCTGAAGCTTTCTTT
-	TRBJ2-7	TRBD2	14	TRBV28	CASSLWTSGYEQYF	TGTGCCAGCAGTCTGTGGACTAGTGGCTACGAGCAGTACTTC
-	TRBJ2-7	-	15	TRBV7-9	CSSSLRPWSSYEQYF	TGTTCCAGCAGCTTAAGACCCTGGAGCTCCTACGAGCAGTACTTC
-	TRBJ2-2	TRBD2	17	TRBV5-4	CASSLELAGVGGGELFF	TGTGCCAGCAGCTTGGAACTAGCGGGAGTCGGGGGCGGGGAGCTGTTTTTT
-	TRBJ2-5	TRBD1	15	TRBV10-3	CAISRTGENLETQYF	TGTGCCATCAGCCGGACAGGGGAGAACTTAGAGACCCAGTACTTC
-	TRBJ2-5	-	15	TRBV7-9	CASSPELPKQETQYF	TGTGCCAGCAGCCCTGAGTTACCCAAACAAGAGACCCAGTACTTC
-	TRBJ2-7	TRBD1	13	TRBV5-1	CASSLEGGDEQYF	TGCGCCAGCAGCTTGGAAGGGGGCGACGAGCAGTACTTC
-	TRBJ2-7	-	13	TRBV15	CATSRDTAYEQYF	TGTGCCACCAGCAGAGATACGGCCTACGAGCAGTACTTC
few	TRBJ2-1	TRBD1	16	TRBV19	CASSMWTGNLYNEQFF	TGTGCCAGTAGTATGTGGACAGGGAATCTCTACAATGAGCAGTTCTTC
-	TRBJ1-5	TRBD1	13	TRBV27	CASKGTANQPQHF	TGTGCCAGCAAAGGGACAGCGAATCAGCCCCAGCATTTT
-	TRBJ2-3	TRBD2	14	TRBV30	CAWTSGNWVDTQYF	TGTGCCTGGACTAGCGGGAACTGGGTAGATACGCAGTATTTT
-	TRBJ1-2	-	11	TRBV28	CASSRLAGYTF	TGTGCCAGCAGCCGCCTGGCTGGCTACACCTTC
-	TRBJ2-7	TRBD1	15	TRBV28	CASRGAGTGDNEQYF	TGTGCCAGCAGGGGGGCCGGGACAGGGGATAACGAGCAGTACTTC
-	TRBJ1-2	-	14	TRBV6-6	CASSPDRRGYGYTF	TGTGCCAGCAGCCCCGACAGGAGAGGCTATGGCTACACCTTC
-	TRBJ1-2	-	15	TRBV9	CASSVGTAHPIGYTF	TGTGCCAGCAGCGTAGGAACAGCTCATCCGATTGGCTACACCTTC
-	TRBJ2-3	-	16	TRBV2	CASSPIGWERQSTQYF	TGTGCCAGCAGTCCCATCGGGTGGGAGCGGCAGAGTACGCAGTATTTT
-	TRBJ1-1	-	14	TRBV7-3	CASSSRDTAYEAFF	TGTGCCAGCAGTTCCCGGGACACGGCCTATGAAGCTTTCTTT
-	TRBJ2-7	-	11	TRBV29-1	CSVRSTYEQYF	TGCAGCGTCAGGTCAACCTACGAGCAGTACTTC
-	TRBJ1-2	-	13	TRBV18	CASSPTGEWGYTF	TGTGCCAGCTCACCAACAGGAGAGTGGGGCTACACCTTC
-	TRBJ2-5	TRBD1	16	TRBV7-6	CASSSLPTGVGETQYF	TGTGCCAGCAGCTCACTTCCGACAGGGGTTGGAGAGACCCAGTACTTC
-	TRBJ1-1	-	11	TRBV14	CASRRGFEAFF	TGTGCCAGCAGGCGGGGGTTTGAAGCTTTCTTT
-	TRBJ1-5	-	15	TRBV7-9	CASSLSDSSNQPQHF	TGTGCCAGCAGCTTATCGGACAGTTCCAATCAGCCCCAGCATTTT
-	TRBJ1-6	TRBD1	17	TRBV18	CASSPLAGGTEYSPLHF	TGTGCCAGCTCACCACTGGCAGGGGGCACGGAATATTCACCCCTCCACTTT
-	TRBJ2-5	TRBD2	17	TRBV7-9	CASTALSGTSGRETQYF	TGTGCCAGCACCGCCCTATCCGGGACTAGCGGGAGGGAGACCCAGTACTTC
-	TRBJ1-1	TRBD1	15	TRBV18	CASSPPGQGRPEAFF	TGTGCCAGCTCACCGCCGGGACAGGGCAGACCTGAAGCTTTCTTT
-	TRBJ2-7	-	12	TRBV19	CASNDQGYEQYF	TGTGCCAGTAACGACCAGGGCTACGAGCAGTACTTC
-	TRBJ2-3	TRBD2	16	TRBV29-1	CSVGGTSGSGPDTQYF	TGCAGCGTTGGGGGGACTAGCGGGAGTGGCCCAGATACGCAGTATTTT
few	TRBJ1-4	-	11	TRBV6-6	CASSRQEKLFF	TGTGCCAGCAGTAGACAGGAAAAACTGTTTTTT
-	TRBJ1-2	-	15	TRBV28	CASSLVGGFNYGYTF	TGTGCCAGCAGTTTAGTGGGAGGTTTTAACTATGGCTACACCTTC
-	TRBJ1-1	-	14	TRBV7-9	CSSSFPERNTEAFF	TGTTCCAGCAGCTTCCCGGAGAGGAACACTGAAGCTTTCTTT
-	TRBJ2-7	TRBD2	16	TRBV4-2	CASSQDLGLEGYEQYF	TGTGCCAGCAGCCAAGATTTGGGACTAGAGGGCTACGAGCAGTACTTC